The rows below give T cell receptor beta chains drawn from one sample of a study of OX40 agonist ivuxolimab in advanced cancers. Method: immunoSEQ multiplex PCR; TCRdb's copy keeps in-frame clones and lacks some. Altogether around 66,000 clones are present, around 83% being singletons, with the ten largest covering 6% to 8%. Sequencing was performed on CD4+ or CD8+ T cells sorted from blood, taken in a trial of the OX40 agonist ivuxolimab. The receptors stem from an adult with an advanced solid tumor such as melanoma, head and neck, liver or kidney cancer. CDR3s include the opening cysteine and the closing phenylalanine or tryptophan. D genes are given only for firm matches. Not every row has a clone size; where given, it reads once, few, many or a size class.

clone_size	v_call	j_call	d_call	cdr3_aa	cdr3_nt
few	TRBV29-1	TRBJ1-1	-	CSVNRENTEAFF	TGCAGCGTTAACAGGGAGAACACTGAAGCTTTCTTT
-	TRBV7-3	TRBJ2-1	TRBD2	CASSLKGGLAGDYEQFF	TGTGCCAGCAGCTTAAAGGGGGGACTAGCGGGTGACTATGAGCAGTTCTTC
-	TRBV30	TRBJ1-1	-	CAWSGNPGNTEAFF	TGTGCCTGGAGTGGAAACCCGGGGAACACTGAAGCTTTCTTT
few	TRBV13	TRBJ1-1	-	CASSPSTDLNTEAFF	TGTGCCAGCAGCCCATCGACGGATTTGAACACTGAAGCTTTCTTT
-	TRBV7-9	TRBJ2-3	-	CASSSDSNTDTQYF	TGTGCCAGCAGCTCAGACTCAAACACAGATACGCAGTATTTT
-	TRBV6-6	TRBJ2-3	-	CASSYSSSADTQYF	TGTGCCAGCAGTTACTCTTCCAGTGCAGATACGCAGTATTTT
once	TRBV18	TRBJ2-2	TRBD1	CASSPLGQVDTGELFF	TGTGCCAGCTCACCTCTAGGACAGGTGGACACCGGGGAGCTGTTTTTT
-	TRBV6-6	TRBJ2-3	-	CASSYSNSRSDTQYF	TGTGCCAGCAGTTACTCGAATTCCCGATCAGATACGCAGTATTTT
once	TRBV9	TRBJ1-3	-	CASSGQRRNTIYF	TGTGCCAGCAGCGGACAGCGGCGAAACACCATATATTTT
-	TRBV5-4	TRBJ1-6	-	CASSEEQVGVFSNSPLHF	TGTGCCAGCAGCGAGGAACAGGTCGGGGTTTTCTCGAATTCACCCCTCCACTTT
-	TRBV5-4	TRBJ2-1	TRBD2	CASSLEIGTTDSYNEQFF	TGTGCCAGCAGCTTGGAAATCGGGACTACCGACTCCTACAATGAGCAGTTCTTC
-	TRBV5-6	TRBJ2-7	TRBD1	CASSWSGQGNEQYF	TGTGCCAGCAGCTGGTCGGGACAGGGGAACGAGCAGTACTTC
-	TRBV27	TRBJ2-7	TRBD2	CASSPAGLAGHYEQYF	TGTGCCAGCAGCCCTGCGGGACTAGCGGGCCATTACGAGCAGTACTTC
once	TRBV28	TRBJ2-6	-	CASSLWGWGTSSGANVLTF	TGTGCCAGCAGTTTGTGGGGATGGGGGACGAGCTCTGGGGCCAACGTCCTGACTTTC
-	TRBV5-6	TRBJ1-1	-	CASSSQSVLTEAFF	TGTGCCAGCAGCTCCCAGTCCGTATTGACTGAAGCTTTCTTT
-	TRBV27	TRBJ2-6	-	CASSRVKESGANVLTF	TGTGCCAGCAGCCGGGTTAAAGAGTCTGGGGCCAACGTCCTGACTTTC
-	TRBV28	TRBJ2-7	-	CASRGHSFGTYTYEQYF	TGTGCCAGCAGGGGGCATTCCTTCGGGACATACACCTACGAGCAGTACTTC
-	TRBV7-2	TRBJ2-7	-	CASSLDVDGYEQYF	TGTGCCAGCAGCTTAGATGTGGACGGCTACGAGCAGTACTTC
-	TRBV18	TRBJ1-2	-	CASSPNTDYGYTF	TGTGCCAGCTCACCAAATACAGATTATGGCTACACCTTC
-	TRBV21-1	TRBJ2-5	-	CASSRRPSSSTEGKETQYF	TGTGCCAGCAGCAGAAGGCCCTCGTCCTCGACGGAAGGGAAAGAGACCCAGTACTTC
-	TRBV7-2	TRBJ2-1	TRBD1	CATKEGQGNNEQFF	TGTGCCACCAAAGAGGGACAGGGGAACAATGAGCAGTTCTTC
-	TRBV28	TRBJ2-3	-	CASWANTDTQYF	TGTGCCAGTTGGGCGAACACAGATACGCAGTATTTT
few	TRBV28	TRBJ2-7	-	CASSFDRRGEQYF	TGTGCCAGCAGTTTTGACAGGAGAGGGGAGCAGTACTTC
-	TRBV7-6	TRBJ2-5	-	CASSLAAGRQETQYF	TGTGCCAGCAGCTTAGCGGCAGGGCGCCAAGAGACCCAGTACTTC
-	TRBV7-7	TRBJ2-5	-	CASSTSLRETQYF	TGTGCCAGCAGCACTAGCCTTCGCGAGACCCAGTACTTC
-	TRBV7-2	TRBJ2-5	-	CASSFMGGLQETQYF	TGTGCCAGCAGCTTTATGGGAGGCCTCCAAGAGACCCAGTACTTC
few	TRBV7-9	TRBJ2-3	-	CASSSAGRSTDTQYF	TGTGCCAGCAGCTCGGCGGGACGGTCCACAGATACGCAGTATTTT
-	TRBV2	TRBJ2-3	-	CASSRSSITDTQYF	TGTGCCAGCAGCAGGTCGAGCATCACAGATACGCAGTATTTT
few	TRBV6-6	TRBJ1-4	-	CASNEGEKLFF	TGTGCCAGCAATGAAGGGGAAAAACTGTTTTTT
-	TRBV10-1	TRBJ2-4	-	CASSDGGLAKNIQYF	TGCGCCAGCAGTGATGGGGGTTTGGCCAAAAACATTCAGTACTTC
-	TRBV20-1	TRBJ2-1	-	CSAGHNEQFF	TGCAGTGCTGGCCACAATGAGCAGTTCTTC
-	TRBV19	TRBJ1-6	TRBD1	CASSREQGEYNSPLHF	TGTGCCAGTAGTAGAGAACAGGGGGAATATAATTCACCCCTCCACTTT